These 19 T cell receptor beta chains were sequenced from one sample in a study of early T cells in non-severe SARS-CoV-2 infection. TCRdb itself ran the 5' RACE reads through MiXCR, one entry per CDR3 protein. The repertoire holds 45,000 to 55,000 distinct CDR3 sequences, with under 15% as singletons. The sequenced material came from whole blood. The receptors come from an adult who was a healthcare worker with PCR-confirmed SARS-CoV-2 infection or an uninfected control (not recorded which).

The gene calls are TRBV7-9 and TRBJ1-1; unclear D gene. Trimming stripped 0 bases from V and 3 bases from J, with 8 bases between. CDR3 length equals 14 residues. The germline V gene has CDR1 SEHNR and CDR2 FQNEAQ (reference sequence). CDR3 region: CASSLAGSYTEAFF. The CDR3 bases are TGTGCCAGCAGCTTAGCTGGGTCTTACACTGAAGCTTTCTTT.

This chain uses TRBV5-1 with TRBJ2-1; TRBD1 agrees at 7 bases. J gave up 2 bases and V 5 bases, and 4 bases lay outside the gene matches. In germline, CDR1 is SGHRS, CDR2 YFSETQ. The CDR3 is 14 residues long. The CDR3 DNA is TGCGCCAGCAGTCAGGGGGTCACCTACAATGAGCAGTTCTTC. Translation: CASSQGVTYNEQFF.

Ten or more counts support this clonotype. The chain has TRBV5-1 and TRBJ2-6; D remains unclear. Per germline, CDR1 SGHRS and CDR2 YFSETQ. This CDR3 has 19 amino acids. Trimming took 0 bases from V and 4 from J, leaving 20 bases between them. Written as DNA, the CDR3 is TGCGCCAGCAGCTTGGACCTTAGATCAGTCGGACCCGGGGCCAACGTCCTGACTTTC. Its translation: CASSLDLRSVGPGANVLTF. The full variable domain, with the rest looked up from reference TRBV5-1 and TRBJ2-6, is KAGVTQTPRYLIKTRGQQVTLSCSPISGHRSVSWYQQTPGQGLQFLFEYFSETQRNKGNFPGRFSGRQFSNSRSEMNVSTLELGDSALYLCASSLDLRSVGPGANVLTFGAGSRLTVL.

This chain joins TRBV3-1 and TRBJ2-7; 7 nucleotides agree with TRBD2. The CDR3 spans 15 residues. CDR1 and CDR2 (germline): LGHDT, YNNKEL (reference sequence). V was clipped by 1 base and J by 0 bases; unmatched bases: 3. The CDR3 sequence: CASSQGLANSYEQYF. CDR3 sequence (DNA): TGTGCCAGCAGCCAAGGACTAGCTAACTCCTACGAGCAGTACTTC.

The V gene is TRBV30, the J gene TRBJ1-1; D unresolved. Trimming cost V 2 bases and J 6 bases, with 10 bases left between them. This CDR3 is built from 12 residues. Germline loops: CDR1 GTSNPN, CDR2 SVGIG (reference sequence). The CDR3 region is CAWSPGAAEAFF. The CDR3 region has the DNA TGTGCCTGGAGTCCAGGAGCCGCTGAAGCTTTCTTT.

This clonotype was recorded many times. The CDR3 DNA reads TGCAGTGCTCAACCCGCCCGGGACAGGGGTTACGAGCAGTACTTC. It yields the protein CSAQPARDRGYEQYF. V and J are TRBV20-1 and TRBJ2-7; 10 nucleotides line up with TRBD1. V shed 5 bases, J shed 4 bases, and the junction held 11 bases outside the gene matches. CDR3 length equals 15 residues. From germline, CDR1 is DFQATT and CDR2 SNEGSKA (reference sequence).

This clonotype appeared a single time. The rearrangement uses TRBV12-3 or TRBV12-4 and TRBJ2-7; D assignment may be TRBD1 or TRBD2 (6 bases each). Between the trimmed V and J ends, which lost 0 bases and 3 bases, there was a span of 9 bases. The CDR3 is 14 amino acids. CDR3 nucleotide sequence: TGTGCCAGCAGTTTAGCGGGGGGCCTCTACGAGCAGTACTTC. Translated: CASSLAGGLYEQYF.

The chain joins TRBV27 to TRBJ2-7, with D possibly being TRBD1 (6 bases). The CDR3 contains 13 residues. Looked up from germline, CDR1 is MNHEY and CDR2 is SMNVEV (reference sequence). The ends were cut back, 4 bases at V and 6 bases at J, with 13 bases in the middle. In DNA, the CDR3 is TGTGCCAGCAGTTCCCTTGGGGGCGGCGAGCAGTACTTC. Translated, it gives CASSSLGGGEQYF.

The rearrangement links TRBV10-3 to TRBJ2-1, with 10 positions matching TRBD1. V shed 4 bases and J 3 bases; nucleotides not matched to a gene: 3. The CDR3 extends over 15 amino acids. Germline-derived CDR1 and CDR2 are ENHRY and SYGVKD. Here the CDR3 DNA reads TGTGCCATCAGTGGGACAGGGGGAATCTACAATGAGCAGTTCTTC. It is translated as CAISGTGGIYNEQFF.

This clonotype was detected a few times. V gene TRBV20-1 combines with J gene TRBJ1-4; unclear D gene. V dropped 0 bases and J dropped 8 bases, with 22 bases sitting between them. This CDR3 spans 17 amino acids. CDR1 is DFQATT, CDR2 SNEGSKA, per germline (reference sequence). CDR3 in amino acids: CSARDLNKAPWKEKLFF. As DNA, the CDR3 is TGCAGTGCTAGAGATCTGAATAAGGCCCCCTGGAAGGAAAAACTGTTTTTT.

This clonotype appeared many times. This sequence joins TRBV28 and TRBJ2-1; 13 bases match TRBD2. The CDR3 has 16 residues. Losses at the gene ends were 4 bases for V and 5 bases for J; bases not matched to a gene: 5. Germline V gene data show CDR1 as MDHEN and CDR2 as SYDVKM. CDR3 sequence reads: CASSSTSGRDHNEQFF. As DNA, the CDR3 is TGTGCCAGCAGTTCTACTAGCGGGAGGGACCACAATGAGCAGTTCTTC.

This clonotype has a count of ten or more. The V and J genes are TRBV5-4 and TRBJ1-6; D ambiguous. This CDR3 is 14 amino acids long. Germline V gene data show CDR1 as SGHNT and CDR2 as YYREEE (reference sequence). Trimming left V 4 bases short and J 8 bases short, with 13 bases between. The CDR3 is CASSVQPDHSPLHF. The DNA for the CDR3 is TGTGCCAGCAGCGTTCAGCCAGACCATTCACCCCTCCACTTT.

The rearrangement uses TRBV6-5 and TRBJ2-1; 9 bases map to TRBD1. The trim removed 6 bases at V and 8 bases at J, leaving 5 bases unmatched. CDR1 MNHEY and CDR2 SVGAGI come from the germline V gene. The CDR3 has 13 residues. The DNA of the CDR3 is TGTGCCAGCAGCGCCGGGACAGGGCATGAGCAGTTCTTC. Translating it yields CASSAGTGHEQFF.

This clonotype was recorded once. V usage is TRBV27 and J usage is TRBJ2-7; 8 bases fit TRBD2. V was clipped by 1 base and J by 4 bases; unmatched bases: 6. The CDR3 consists of 15 residues. Germline loops: CDR1 MNHEY, CDR2 SMNVEV (reference sequence). CDR3 DNA: TGTGCCAGCAGTTTATATAGCGGGGAGGGTTACGAGCAGTACTTC. This sequence encodes CASSLYSGEGYEQYF.

This clonotype came up a few times. V usage is TRBV20-1 and J usage is TRBJ2-7, with TRBD2 matching over 7 bases. The CDR3 extends over 14 amino acids. Germline loops: CDR1 DFQATT, CDR2 SNEGSKA (reference sequence). The junction had 11 bases not matched to a gene; V was cut back by 4 bases and J by 5 bases. The DNA for the CDR3 is TGCAGTGCTATGGTGCCTAGCGGAGGGAACGAGCAGTACTTC. Protein sequence: CSAMVPSGGNEQYF.

This clonotype appeared many times. The gene calls are TRBV28 and TRBJ2-5, with D perhaps TRBD1 or TRBD2 (5 bases each). The length of the CDR3 is 13 residues. Between the trimmed V and J ends, which lost 6 bases and 3 bases, there was a span of 11 bases. The germline V gene has CDR1 MDHEN and CDR2 SYDVKM. The CDR3 loop reads CASRIQGEETQYF. CDR3 sequence (DNA): TGTGCCAGCAGAATCCAGGGAGAAGAGACCCAGTACTTC.

This clonotype appeared a few times. This chain connects TRBV5-4 to TRBJ1-2, with TRBD1 as a possible D gene (6 bases). Per the germline V gene, CDR1 is SGHNT and CDR2 is YYREEE (reference sequence). The CDR3 has 13 residues. The V and J ends lost 2 bases and 7 bases respectively, with 12 bases between them. The CDR3 DNA is TGTGCCAGCAGCTTAGGCACAGGGCGTGGCTACACCTTC. It specifies CASSLGTGRGYTF.

This clonotype has just a few counts. The chain uses TRBV6-6 and TRBJ2-1; D unclear. V was shortened by 7 bases and J by 7 bases, with 8 bases between the two germline ends. Germline lookup yields CDR1 MNHNY and CDR2 SVGAGI (reference sequence). This CDR3 spans 11 amino acids. DNA for the CDR3: TGTGCCAGCACCCATCTGAATGAGCAGTTCTTC. It yields the protein CASTHLNEQFF.

The V gene is TRBV6-6, the J gene TRBJ2-1, with 14 positions matching TRBD2. Germline values: CDR1 MNHNY, CDR2 SVGAGI (reference sequence). This CDR3 is built from 17 residues. The J segment lost 3 bases and the V segment lost 6 bases, leaving 7 bases of the junction unmatched. In nucleotides, the CDR3 is TGTGCCAGCAGCCCCGGACTAGCGGGAGGTTTCTACAATGAGCAGTTCTTC. It is translated as CASSPGLAGGFYNEQFF.